This TCR beta chain originates from a study of T cells in tuberculosis. Whole-study findings and limits: Some low-affinity tetramer-binding T cells may be absent from this sample.

The CDR3 has 14 residues. V was pared by 1 base and J by 7 bases, with 1 base of the junction left unmatched. Germline CDR1 and CDR2: SGHAT and FQNNGV. Clones were sequenced by immunoSEQ multiplex PCR, and TCRdb holds only the in-frame ones, with some missing. The sample includes 85,000 to 90,000 clones, roughly 91% of them seen just once. Sorting used thawed, overnight-rested PBMC stained with anti-CD3, a viability dye and GMM-loaded CD1B tetramer. The lipid loaded on the CD1B tetramers was C32 glucose monomycolate from Rhodococcus equi. Each donor contributed roughly 100,000 sorted tetramer-negative cells.

Sequencing input: CD1b-GMM tetramer-negative cells sorted from PBMCs. The TCR originated in an adult woman with latent tuberculosis. The chain combines TRBV11-2 with TRBJ2-6; 7 positions agree with TRBD2. The chain's CDR3 is CASSLVGLANVLTF. The CDR3 nucleotides read TGTGCCAGCAGCTTAGTGGGACTAGCCAACGTCCTGACTTTC.